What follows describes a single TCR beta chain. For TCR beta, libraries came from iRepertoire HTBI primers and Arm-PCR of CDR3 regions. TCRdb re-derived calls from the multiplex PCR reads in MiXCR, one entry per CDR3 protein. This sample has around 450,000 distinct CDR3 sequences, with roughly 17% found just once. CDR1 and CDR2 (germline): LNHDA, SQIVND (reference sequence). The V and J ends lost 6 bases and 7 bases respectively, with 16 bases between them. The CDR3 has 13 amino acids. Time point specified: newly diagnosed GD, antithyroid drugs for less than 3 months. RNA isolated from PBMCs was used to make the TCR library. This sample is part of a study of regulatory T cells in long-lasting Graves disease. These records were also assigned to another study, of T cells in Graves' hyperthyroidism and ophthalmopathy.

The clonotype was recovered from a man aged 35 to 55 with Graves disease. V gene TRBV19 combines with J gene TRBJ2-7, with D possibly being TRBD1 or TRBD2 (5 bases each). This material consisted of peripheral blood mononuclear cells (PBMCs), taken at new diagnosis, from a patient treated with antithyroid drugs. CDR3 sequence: CASSPGPEREQYF. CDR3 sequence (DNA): TGTGCCAGTAGCCCGGGGCCGGAAAGGGAGCAGTACTTC.